This TCR beta chain was retrieved from a study of CD8 T cells in ankylosing spondylitis. From germline, CDR1 is DFQATT and CDR2 SNEGSKA (reference sequence). The V gene lost 0 bases and the J gene lost 1 base, with 13 bases spanning the gap. CDR3 length equals 16 residues. Each TCR beta library was made by quantitative 5'-RACE that incorporated molecular barcodes. TCRdb itself ran the 5' RACE reads through MiXCR, one entry per CDR3 protein. Among fewer than 200,000 distinct CDR3 sequences listed, around 9.6% were seen once. Overall study results and limits: In the blood and synovial fluid of reactive arthritis, some motif variants had been previously reported.

Ten or more counts support this clonotype. The antigen is unknown. The genes are TRBV20-1 and TRBJ2-4, with D maybe TRBD2 (5 bases). This TCR derives from a female donor with ankylosing spondylitis or in good health (not recorded which). Specimen: blood, either unsorted or a sorted T cell fraction (not recorded which). CDR3 DNA sequence: TGCAGTGCTAGAGATGGCCTAGCAACGGCCAAAAACATTCAGTACTTC. It specifies CSARDGLATAKNIQYF.